This record looks at one T cell receptor beta chain sequence and its context. The target antigen is unknown. The record originates from a study of T cell responses to AZD1222 COVID-19 vaccine. Overall study context: Pooled in the analysis were second doses at about 4 or about 12 weeks.

Study outcomes and limitations: Unmutated regions of variants are reportedly targeted by nearly half of spike-specific TCRs. In a largely white British group with more females than males, clonal diversity was possibly underestimated. Sampling that yielded the repertoires occurred only after the peak T cell response.

The CDR3 covers 15 residues. CDR1 MGHRA and CDR2 YSYEKL come from the germline V gene. Trimming stripped 0 bases from V and 14 bases from J, with 21 bases between. Assay used: immunoSEQ multiplex PCR; TCRdb lists only in-frame clones, some missing. Of 45,000 to 60,000 clones in the sample, about 86% are singletons; the top ten hold 15% to 20%. The chain carries TRBV4-1 and TRBJ2-3, with D possibly TRBD2 on 6 matching bases. The receptor's source is an adult in good health. This specimen was peripheral blood, taken on day 0 of AZD1222 vaccination. The DNA for the CDR3 is TGCGCCAGCAGCCAAGACTTGACGGTGCCGGGACTGCGGTATTTT. Protein: CASSQDLTVPGLRYF.